Below are 31 T cell receptor beta chains sequenced from a single sample in a study of HIV-infected children after antiretroviral therapy interruption. Treatment in this sample: PENTA 11 planned treatment interruption arm or continuous ART arm. RNA-based 3' RACE libraries used unique molecular identifiers. Via MiXCR, TCRdb re-called the 3' RACE reads, giving one row per CDR3 protein. The sample records about 89,000 distinct CDR3 sequences, less than 7% being singletons. Material: CD45RA+ CD4+ T cells from PBMCs, pooled from several time points, obtained from a donor given antiretroviral therapy, either interrupted or continuous. Subset meaning: naive CD4+ CD45RA+ CD45RO- T cells. Receptors originate from a pool of human donors with HIV.

The table lists this clonotype with many counts. V and J are TRBV19 and TRBJ1-2; the D gene is possibly TRBD1 (5 bases). This CDR3 has 14 residues. Germline V gives CDR1 LNHDA, CDR2 SQIVND (reference sequence). V lost 7 bases to trimming and J lost 1 base, with 13 bases between them. CDR3 protein: CASTEGTVNYGYTF. In nucleotides, the CDR3 is TGTGCCAGTACAGAGGGGACCGTTAACTATGGCTACACCTTC.

There are many counts of this clonotype. V and J are TRBV28 and TRBJ2-5, with 8 bases matching TRBD1. Germline assignment: CDR1 MDHEN and CDR2 SYDVKM. The junction had 10 bases not matched to a gene; V was cut back by 4 bases and J by 0 bases. CDR3 size: 17 residues. CDR3 bases: TGTGCCAGCAGTTCGGTCCTACAGGGGGGCTACCAAGAGACCCAGTACTTC. Translating it yields CASSSVLQGGYQETQYF.

This clonotype was detected many times. This chain connects TRBV6-6 to TRBJ2-7; the D gene is possibly TRBD2 (6 bases). This CDR3 comprises 14 residues. Germline loops: CDR1 MNHNY, CDR2 SVGAGI (reference sequence). Deletions cut 4 bases from V and 4 bases from J, with 14 bases between. For the CDR3, the DNA is TGTGCCAGCAGTTTCCGGGAGAGGCCATACGAGCAGTACTTC. This codes for CASSFRERPYEQYF.

The rearrangement links TRBV4-2 to TRBJ2-1; D remains unclear. The CDR3 length is 14 residues. The V end lost 0 bases, the J end lost 4 bases, and 7 bases lay between the germline ends. Germline values: CDR1 LGHNA, CDR2 YNFKEQ. The CDR3 nucleotides are TGTGCCAGCAGCCAAGAGGAAAAGTACAATGAGCAGTTCTTC. This translates into CASSQEEKYNEQFF.

This clonotype has just a few counts. This sequence joins TRBV20-1 and TRBJ2-1; 10 bases line up with TRBD1. Germline-derived CDR1 and CDR2 are DFQATT and SNEGSKA (reference sequence). The CDR3 is made up of 21 amino acids. V dropped 6 bases and J dropped 0; count of bases not matched to a gene: 23. CDR3 coding DNA: TGCAGTGCCCCGCTCCTCTCCCTCCGGGACAGGGGATTGAGCTCCTACAATGAGCAGTTCTTC. It codes for CSAPLLSLRDRGLSSYNEQFF.

The chain links TRBV5-1 to TRBJ1-4; tentatively, D is TRBD1 (5 bases). The CDR3 length is 13 residues. V lost 4 bases, J lost 3 bases, and 7 bases lay in between. From germline, CDR1 is SGHRS and CDR2 YFSETQ. The CDR3, as DNA: TGCGCCAGCAGCCCAGGGCCTAATGAAAAACTGTTTTTT. Its protein is CASSPGPNEKLFF.

This clonotype showed up many times. The chain recombines TRBV7-3 with TRBJ2-3, with no clear D. Deletions cut 5 bases from V and 0 bases from J, with 12 bases between. Germline-derived CDR1 and CDR2 are SGHTA and FQGTGA. The CDR3 is made up of 15 amino acids. As DNA, the CDR3 is TGTGCCAGCAGCCCCCATGTTGGAAGCACAGATACGCAGTATTTT. Its protein product is CASSPHVGSTDTQYF.

This clonotype was seen repeatedly, ten times or more. The rearrangement uses TRBV6-1 and TRBJ2-1; D is undetermined. The V gene's germline CDR1 is MNHNS and CDR2 SASEGT. This CDR3 contains 13 residues. V dropped 5 bases and J dropped 6 bases, with 11 bases sitting between them. In nucleotides, the CDR3 is TGTGCCAGCAGTCCATCCGTGGTCAATGAGCAGTTCTTC. Amino acid sequence: CASSPSVVNEQFF.

This clonotype was detected many times. This chain uses TRBV7-7 with TRBJ2-1; D remains unclear. The germline V and J ends were trimmed by 2 bases and 5 bases, with 7 bases remaining between them. The CDR3 spans 13 residues. Per the germline V gene, CDR1 is SSHAT and CDR2 is FNYEAQ (reference sequence). CDR3 DNA sequence: TGTGCCAGCAGCTTATATCCGAACAATGAGCAGTTCTTC. It is translated as CASSLYPNNEQFF.

V is TRBV28 and J is TRBJ2-5; 15 positions agree with TRBD2. Germline values: CDR1 MDHEN, CDR2 SYDVKM. The CDR3 contains 18 residues. After removal of 6 bases from V and 3 bases from J, the junction contained 11 bases not matched to a gene. CDR3 residues: CASSRTSGRAPHEETQYF. Here the CDR3 DNA reads TGTGCCAGCAGCCGGACTAGCGGGAGGGCCCCACACGAAGAGACCCAGTACTTC.

At least ten counts were recorded for this clonotype. This chain connects TRBV5-4 to TRBJ2-7, with TRBD2 as a possible D gene (7 bases). This CDR3 region has 15 residues. In germline, CDR1 is SGHNT, CDR2 YYREEE (reference sequence). V lost 6 bases and J lost 3, with 19 bases in between. DNA for the CDR3: TGTGCCAGCACACATGGGGGCGGGAGTTACTACGAGCAGTACTTC. As protein: CASTHGGGSYYEQYF.

The table lists this clonotype with many counts. This rearrangement joins TRBV4-2 to TRBJ2-2; unclear D gene. The CDR3 covers 14 residues. Trimming cost V 1 base and J 6 bases, with 9 bases left between them. CDR1 is LGHNA and CDR2 is YNFKEQ in the germline V gene. As DNA, the CDR3 is TGTGCCAGCAGCCAAGGACTCTCCCCCGGGGAGCTGTTTTTT. This translates into CASSQGLSPGELFF.

This clonotype was picked up many times. Here the CDR3 reads CASSRGQGDTQYF. The CDR3 DNA reads as TGCGCCAGCAGCCGGGGACAGGGGGATACGCAGTATTTT. The chain links TRBV5-1 to TRBJ2-3, with 10 bases aligning to TRBD1. The CDR3 runs to 13 residues. After removal of 4 bases from V and 6 bases from J, the junction contained 2 bases not matched to a gene. Germline V gene sequence: CDR1 SGHRS, CDR2 YFSETQ.

Many counts were recorded for this clonotype. Germline and junction disagree at one end, which may indicate a read error. CDR3 in DNA: TGTGGTGCTAGAGCCTGGGGGGGCGCGCTGTATTTT. Its translation is CGARAWGGALYF. The chain uses TRBV20-1 and TRBJ2-3, with D maybe TRBD2 (7 bases). Germline V gives CDR1 DFQATT, CDR2 SNEGSKA (reference sequence). This CDR3 has 12 residues.

This clonotype was detected ten times or more. V and J are TRBV28 and TRBJ1-2; D uncertain. The CDR3 is 14 amino acids. Germline CDR1 MDHEN, CDR2 SYDVKM. The germline V and J ends were trimmed by 5 bases and 2 bases, with 12 bases remaining between them. The CDR3 region has the DNA TGTGCCAGCAGTGGAAATTTTATGAACTATGGCTACACCTTC. It codes for CASSGNFMNYGYTF.

This clonotype was counted ten times or more. This sequence joins TRBV27 and TRBJ2-5; D is ambiguous. Trimming shortened V by 5 bases and J by 5 bases, and 12 bases separated the two germline ends. This CDR3 region has 13 residues. Germline V gene sequence: CDR1 MNHEY, CDR2 SMNVEV (reference sequence). The CDR3 region is CASSPRLIETQYF. The CDR3 DNA is TGTGCCAGCAGTCCTCGACTTATTGAGACCCAGTACTTC.

This clonotype has at least ten counts. The chain recombines TRBV12-3 or TRBV12-4 with TRBJ1-3; D is unclear. With 2 bases removed from V and 0 bases from J, the gap between germline ends came to 14 bases. This CDR3 region has 17 residues. The CDR3 spells CASSLSSPGSSGNTIYF. The CDR3 coding sequence is TGTGCCAGCAGTTTAAGTTCGCCCGGCTCCTCTGGAAACACCATATATTTT.

This clonotype was detected ten times or more. The V and J genes are TRBV18 and TRBJ1-2; D is ambiguous. V lost 2 bases, J lost 6 bases, and 10 bases lay in between. Germline CDR1 KGHSH, CDR2 LQKENI. The CDR3 length is 13 residues. This chain's CDR3 is CASSPSLDHGYTF. The DNA for the CDR3 is TGTGCCAGCTCACCATCATTGGACCATGGCTACACCTTC.

This clonotype was recorded many times. V gene TRBV14 combines with J gene TRBJ1-6; 8 positions agree with TRBD1. Trimming took 5 bases from V and 10 from J; bases not matched to a gene: 7. The CDR3 length is 14 residues. The germline CDR1 and CDR2 sequences are SGHDN and FVKESK. CDR3 DNA sequence: TGTGCCAGCAGCATCGGACAGGGACAGTCACCCCTCCACTTT. It is translated as CASSIGQGQSPLHF. Full variable domain (outside the CDR3, taken from reference TRBV14 and TRBJ1-6): EAGVTQFPSHSVIEKGQTVTLRCDPISGHDNLYWYRRVMGKEIKFLLHFVKESKQDESGMPNNRFLAERTGGTYSTLKVQPAELEDSGVYFCASSIGQGQSPLHFGNGTRLTVT.

This chain links TRBV18 with TRBJ2-3; 9 bases map to TRBD2. The V segment lost 8 bases and the J segment 5 bases; nucleotides outside the gene matches: 5. CDR3 length: 13 residues. Germline loops: CDR1 KGHSH, CDR2 LQKENI. CDR3 in DNA: TGTGCCAGCACACTAGCGGGCGAAGATACGCAGTATTTT. It yields the protein CASTLAGEDTQYF.

This clonotype came up many times. The chain has TRBV5-1 and TRBJ1-6; D unresolved. Per the germline V gene, CDR1 is SGHRS and CDR2 is YFSETQ. Trimming removed 4 bases from V and 8 bases from J, with 10 bases in between. The CDR3 runs to 13 residues. CDR3 loop: CASSLMGDSPLHF. In DNA form, the CDR3 reads TGCGCCAGCAGCCTAATGGGCGATTCACCCCTCCACTTT.

The chain carries TRBV4-1 and TRBJ2-7; D is undetermined. The CDR3 consists of 14 residues. V lost 0 bases, J lost 2 bases, and 8 bases lay in between. CDR1 MGHRA and CDR2 YSYEKL come from the germline V gene. The CDR3 reads CASSQERLAYEQYF. DNA of the CDR3: TGCGCCAGCAGCCAAGAAAGGCTAGCCTACGAGCAGTACTTC.

The table lists this clonotype with a few counts. The V call is TRBV18, the J call TRBJ2-7; 7 nucleotides agree with TRBD1. The germline V gene encodes CDR1 KGHSH and CDR2 LQKENI. CDR3 length: 14 amino acids. Trimming at V came to 3 bases and at J to 4 bases, leaving 6 bases not matched to a gene. The CDR3 protein is CASSPRTGDYEQYF. In DNA form, the CDR3 reads TGTGCCAGCTCACCCCGGACAGGAGATTACGAGCAGTACTTC.

This clonotype has a count of ten or more. The rearrangement joins TRBV2 to TRBJ2-7; TRBD1 aligns across 10 bases. J was trimmed by 7 bases and V by 8 bases; bases with no gene match: 5. The CDR3 has 12 amino acids. Germline V gives CDR1 SNHLY, CDR2 FYNNEI. CDR3 DNA: TGTGCCAGCGGGACAGGGGCCCTTGAGCAGTACTTC. Its protein is CASGTGALEQYF.

The V and J genes are TRBV7-2 and TRBJ2-7; D is uncertain. Germline CDR1 reads SGHTA; CDR2 reads FQGNSA. The length of the CDR3 is 15 residues. Trimming left V 1 base short and J 2 bases short, with 12 bases between. CDR3 amino acids: CASSLDSGSTYEQYF. CDR3 nucleotides: TGTGCCAGCAGCTTAGATTCCGGAAGTACCTACGAGCAGTACTTC.

The table lists this clonotype with many counts. The chain combines TRBV2 with TRBJ1-2; tentatively, D is TRBD1 (5 bases). V lost 4 bases, J lost 2 bases, and 8 bases lay in between. The CDR3 runs 13 residues. CDR1 is SNHLY, CDR2 FYNNEI, per germline. The CDR3 bases are TGTGCCAGCAGTGCCGACAGCAACTATGGCTACACCTTC. It specifies CASSADSNYGYTF.

Many counts were recorded for this clonotype. CDR3 protein: CSARVPGQGATNEKLFF. As DNA, the CDR3 is TGCAGTGCTAGAGTTCCAGGACAGGGGGCAACTAATGAAAAACTGTTTTTT. This chain uses TRBV20-1 with TRBJ1-4, with 10 nucleotides matching TRBD1. Germline V lookup: CDR1 DFQATT, CDR2 SNEGSKA (reference sequence). Trimming removed 1 base from V and 0 bases from J; junction bases left unmatched: 5. The CDR3 runs 17 residues.

The chain carries TRBV23-1 and TRBJ2-1, with 9 bases fitting TRBD1. TRBV23-1 is an ORF, with its function uncertain. The CDR3 consists of 18 residues. J gave up 6 bases and V 0 bases, and 12 bases lay outside the gene matches. This CDR3 is CASSQSPYRDRAFNEQFF. Written as DNA, the CDR3 is TGCGCCAGCAGTCAATCGCCTTACCGGGACAGGGCCTTCAATGAGCAGTTCTTC.

In its sample, this clonotype was seen many times. The chain uses TRBV29-1 and TRBJ2-2; 13 bases fit TRBD2. CDR3 size: 17 residues. V trimming: 3 bases; J trimming: 0 bases; junction bases outside the gene matches: 4. In germline, CDR1 is SQVTM, CDR2 ANQGSEA. CDR3 in amino acids: CSVDGLAGVSNTGELFF. The DNA for the CDR3 is TGCAGCGTTGACGGACTAGCGGGGGTATCGAACACCGGGGAGCTGTTTTTT.

This clonotype was seen repeatedly, ten times or more. The V and J genes are TRBV6-1 and TRBJ1-1; TRBD1 matches 8 bases. V lost 8 bases, J lost 4 bases, and 12 bases stayed unmatched. The CDR3 is 15 residues long. Per germline, CDR1 MNHNS and CDR2 SASEGT. The CDR3 loop is CASVPGQVLGTEAFF. CDR3 nucleotides: TGTGCCAGCGTCCCGGGACAGGTTTTGGGCACTGAAGCTTTCTTT.

This clonotype was counted ten times or more. V and J are TRBV5-1 and TRBJ2-2; D unresolved. V lost 3 bases, J lost 1 base, and 10 bases lay in between. This CDR3 contains 15 residues. CDR1 SGHRS and CDR2 YFSETQ come from the germline V gene. The CDR3 protein is CASSSQVGNTGELFF. The DNA of the CDR3 is TGCGCCAGCAGCTCCCAGGTCGGGAACACCGGGGAGCTGTTTTTT.